This TCR beta chain was identified during a study of T cell responses to AZD1222 COVID-19 vaccine (dated by TCRdb to 2020 to 2022). In terms of the full investigation: A total of under 250 trial participants underwent TCR sequencing, of whom roughly 210 had received two doses of AZD1222 and approximately 26 had received two doses of the MenACWY control vaccine. Trial participants were enrolled into age subgroups of 18-55, 56-69 and 70-plus years, which contained around 150, 29 and 61 TCR-sequenced participants, respectively.

This clone was observed a few times. No antigen is known for it. There are no base qualities to consult, and no much larger clone falls within one base. There are 15 amino acids in the CDR3, from cysteine to phenylalanine inclusive. The sequence is cut down to CDR3 DNA, 45 bases in frame from base 1. The germline V gene provides CDR1 SGHTA and CDR2 FQGTGA. V is shortened by 4 bases, J by 0 bases, and the region joining them spans 9 bases. General study outcomes and caveats: Conclusions about previously exposed vaccinees are limited because only six or seven AZD1222 recipients were SARS-CoV-2 seropositive at baseline. The whole spike protein was spanned by vaccine-associated CD4 TCRs, and dominant responses were seen in regions 160-218 and 743-854. After two AZD1222 doses, spike-specific TCR breadth and depth were significantly higher than at day 0 and than in MenACWY recipients. Most participants were white British and females outnumbered males, and the authors suggested that clonal diversity may have been underestimated. Because no day 14 peak-response samples were available, repertoires were characterized only after the peak T cell response. Reportedly, close to half of the unique spike-specific TCRs recognized epitopes lying outside the regions that are mutated in the B.1.351 and B.1.1.7 variants. The 56-69-year group was small, and its depth increase did not reach significance, likely because of low power.

The time point label, as the study defines it: about 28 days (+/-7) after the second vaccine dose. AZD1222 recipients given second doses at about 4 weeks or at about 12 weeks were pooled, since spike-specific TCR depth and breadth were not found to differ between the two schedules. Samples from vaccinated people were obtained from the UK trials COV001 and COV002, which included a single-blind randomized controlled phase 2/3 trial of AZD1222 (ChAdOx1 nCoV-19) in healthy adults. Trial participant PBMC samples were collected at day 0 and day 28 after the second dose for TCRbeta chain sequencing. The CDR3 regions of human TCRbeta chains were analyzed by immunosequencing. The published analysis was carried out like this. TCRs in the repertoires were compared against a reference library of SARS-CoV-2-specific TCRs that had been generated with the MIRA antigen-specificity platform. Breadth was defined as the fraction of unique TCRs that were SARS-CoV-2-associated. Depth was defined as the fraction of total T cells that were SARS-CoV-2-associated. Using the MIRA data, each spike-specific TCR was mapped to the spike region that the TCR reacts to and placed in a CD4 or CD8 class. Log10-transformed breadth and depth values were compared by one-way ANOVA with Sidak's multiple comparisons tests. TCRdb took over this immuneACCESS table, retaining in-frame rearrangements with V and J assigned. Such tables are incomplete; in checked studies, under half of the missing clones stem from an unresolved V gene, and the remainder is unexplained. The V and J calls and clone size are taken from that table; D and trimming were inferred from the DNA. The sample table lists 95,000 to 110,000 clones, 92% of them with a count of one. Clones ranked in the top ten supply roughly 9% of the sample.

The receptor chain draws on TRBV7-3 and TRBJ1-4, with no confident D gene call. The clonotype was recovered from an adult who received the AZD1222 COVID-19 vaccine. Sequences were derived from peripheral blood, sampled 28 days after the second AZD1222 dose. At the DNA level, the sequence is TGTGCCAGCAGCTCACTAGGTGCAACTAATGAAAAACTGTTTTTT. Its amino acids are CASSSLGATNEKLFF.